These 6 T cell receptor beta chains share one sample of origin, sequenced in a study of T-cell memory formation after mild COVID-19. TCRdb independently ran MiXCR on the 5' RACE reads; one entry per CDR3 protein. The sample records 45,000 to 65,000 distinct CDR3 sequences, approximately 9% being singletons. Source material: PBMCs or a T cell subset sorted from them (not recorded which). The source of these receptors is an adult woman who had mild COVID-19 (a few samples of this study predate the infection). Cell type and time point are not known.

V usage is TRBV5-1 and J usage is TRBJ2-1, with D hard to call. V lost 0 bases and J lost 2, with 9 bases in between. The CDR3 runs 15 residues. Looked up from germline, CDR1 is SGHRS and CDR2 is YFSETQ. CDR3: CASSLAGETYNEQFF. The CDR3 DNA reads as TGCGCCAGCAGCTTGGCCGGAGAGACCTACAATGAGCAGTTCTTC.

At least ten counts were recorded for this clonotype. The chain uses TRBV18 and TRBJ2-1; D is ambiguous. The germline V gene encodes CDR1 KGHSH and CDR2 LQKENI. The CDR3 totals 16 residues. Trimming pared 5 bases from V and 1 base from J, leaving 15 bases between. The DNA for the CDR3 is TGTGCCAGCTCAGCCAATCCTGCTACGTCCTACAATGAGCAGTTCTTC. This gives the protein CASSANPATSYNEQFF.

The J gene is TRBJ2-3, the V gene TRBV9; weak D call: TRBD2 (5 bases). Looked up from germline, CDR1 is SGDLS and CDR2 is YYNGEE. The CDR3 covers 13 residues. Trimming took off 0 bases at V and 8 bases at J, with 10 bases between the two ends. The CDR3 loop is CASSVADEGTQYF. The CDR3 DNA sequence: TGTGCCAGCAGCGTAGCTGACGAGGGTACGCAGTATTTT.

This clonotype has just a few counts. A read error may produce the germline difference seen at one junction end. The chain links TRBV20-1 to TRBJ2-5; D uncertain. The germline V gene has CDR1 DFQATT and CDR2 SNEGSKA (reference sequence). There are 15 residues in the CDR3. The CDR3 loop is CSARGAIFHGETQYF. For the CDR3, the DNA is TGCAGTGCCAGAGGCGCTATCTTCCACGGGGAGACCCAGTACTTC.

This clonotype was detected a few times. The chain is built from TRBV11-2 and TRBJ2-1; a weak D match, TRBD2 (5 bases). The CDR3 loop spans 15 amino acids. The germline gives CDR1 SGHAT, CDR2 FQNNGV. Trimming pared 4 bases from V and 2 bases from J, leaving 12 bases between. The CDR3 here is CASSSNLAPYNEQFF. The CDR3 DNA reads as TGTGCCAGCAGCTCTAATCTAGCCCCCTACAATGAGCAGTTCTTC.

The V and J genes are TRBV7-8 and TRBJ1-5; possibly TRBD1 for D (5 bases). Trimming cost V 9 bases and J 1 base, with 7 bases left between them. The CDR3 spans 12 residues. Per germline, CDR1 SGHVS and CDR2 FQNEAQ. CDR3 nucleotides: TGTGCCAGTGCAGGGAGCAATCAGCCCCAGCATTTT. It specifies CASAGSNQPQHF.